This is a list of T cell receptor beta chains from one sample in a study of T cells after yellow fever vaccination. In TCRdb, the 5' RACE reads were re-called with MiXCR into one record per CDR3 protein. The data contain fewer than 350,000 distinct CDR3 sequences, approximately 4% of them singletons. The sample was PBMCs, taken 15 days after the yellow fever booster vaccination. The receptor source for this set is a man aged 18-30 years who received the YFV17D yellow fever vaccine. CDR3s include the opening cysteine and the closing phenylalanine or tryptophan. D genes are given only for firm matches. Clone size is not always given. Where it is, it says once, few, many or a class for expanded clones.

cdr3_length	v_call	clone_size	j_call	d_call	cdr3_nt	cdr3_aa
16	TRBV4-2	few	TRBJ2-1	-	TGTGCCAGCAGCCAAGAGGGGGCATCGATCTACAATGAGCAGTTCTTC	CASSQEGASIYNEQFF
14	TRBV15	-	TRBJ1-1	-	TGTGCCACCAGCAGAGACGGGCGGGACACTGAAGCTTTCTTT	CATSRDGRDTEAFF
15	TRBV29-1	few	TRBJ2-2	TRBD2	TGCAGCGTGAACGGGGGGTACTCGAACACCGGGGAGCTGTTTTTT	CSVNGGYSNTGELFF
17	TRBV18	few	TRBJ1-6	-	TGTGCCAGCTCACCACCGGGTCCGTCCCTCTATAATTCACCCCTCCACTTT	CASSPPGPSLYNSPLHF
13	TRBV21-1	many	TRBJ1-1	-	TGTGCCAGCAAGGACAGATCAAACACTGAAGCTTTCTTT	CASKDRSNTEAFF
15	TRBV6-2/TRBV6-3	few	TRBJ2-2	TRBD1	TGTGCCACCGCAGGGACAGGGCCTTTCACCGGGGAGCTGTTTTTT	CATAGTGPFTGELFF
14	TRBV6-2/TRBV6-3	few	TRBJ1-2	-	TGTGCCAGCAGGACCCGGGACGGACCCTATGGCTACACCTTC	CASRTRDGPYGYTF
15	TRBV5-1	-	TRBJ1-1	-	TGCGCCAGCAGCTTGGTGGGCTTCTCGACGGCTGAAGCTTTCTTT	CASSLVGFSTAEAFF
12	TRBV20-1	many	TRBJ2-2	-	TGCAGTGCCCACAGGGGGGGCGGGGAGCTGTTTTTT	CSAHRGGGELFF
14	TRBV11-2	many	TRBJ2-3	-	TGTGCCAGCAGCCAACAAGCCAGTCCGGATACGCAGTATTTT	CASSQQASPDTQYF
14	TRBV7-7	-	TRBJ2-5	-	TGTGCCAGCAGCTTAGAGGCAGCGGACGAGACCCAGTACTTC	CASSLEAADETQYF
12	TRBV7-8	-	TRBJ2-1	-	TGTGCCAGCAGCGGAAGCGTAAGTGAGCAGTTCTTC	CASSGSVSEQFF
16	TRBV27	many	TRBJ2-1	-	TGTGCCAGCAGTTTACCCCCCGCCGGGACCAGGGGAGGGCAGTTCTTC	CASSLPPAGTRGGQFF
14	TRBV5-4	few	TRBJ2-3	-	TGTGCCAGCAGCCGGGGCAAGTTCACAGATACGCAGTATTTT	CASSRGKFTDTQYF
15	TRBV5-1	-	TRBJ2-5	-	TGCGCCAGCAGCTCGGCAGGGGTCGGCCAAGAGACCCAGTACTTC	CASSSAGVGQETQYF
16	TRBV3-1	many	TRBJ2-7	-	TGTGCCAGCAGCCCGCGCGGCGGGGGCTTCTCCTACGAGCAGTACTTC	CASSPRGGGFSYEQYF
16	TRBV6-6	-	TRBJ2-4	-	TGTGCCAGCAGTTACTCCCTGGAGGGAAAAGCAAACATTCAGTACTTC	CASSYSLEGKANIQYF
13	TRBV5-1	-	TRBJ1-4	-	TGCGCCAGCGGTGACGGTATTAATGAAAAACTGTTTTTT	CASGDGINEKLFF
15	TRBV29-1	many	TRBJ2-1	-	TGCAGCGTTGGGGCGGGAACCATCACCTACAATGAGCAGTTCTTC	CSVGAGTITYNEQFF
13	TRBV29-1	few	TRBJ2-3	-	TGCAGCGTTGAAGAACAGTACGCAGATACGCAGTATTTT	CSVEEQYADTQYF
16	TRBV3-1	-	TRBJ2-3	TRBD2	TGTGCCAGCAGCCAAGAAAGCGGGGGGGAAGCAGATACGCAGTATTTT	CASSQESGGEADTQYF
15	TRBV7-9	many	TRBJ2-1	-	TGTGCCAGCAGCCCGTGGGGGGACCTCTACAATGAGCAGTTCTTC	CASSPWGDLYNEQFF
13	TRBV7-3	many	TRBJ1-1	-	TGTGCCAGCAGCTTCTCCAGGAACACTGAAGCTTTCTTT	CASSFSRNTEAFF
14	TRBV7-9	few	TRBJ1-2	-	TGTGCCAGCAGCTGGGGCCAAACTCCCCTCGGCTACACCTTC	CASSWGQTPLGYTF